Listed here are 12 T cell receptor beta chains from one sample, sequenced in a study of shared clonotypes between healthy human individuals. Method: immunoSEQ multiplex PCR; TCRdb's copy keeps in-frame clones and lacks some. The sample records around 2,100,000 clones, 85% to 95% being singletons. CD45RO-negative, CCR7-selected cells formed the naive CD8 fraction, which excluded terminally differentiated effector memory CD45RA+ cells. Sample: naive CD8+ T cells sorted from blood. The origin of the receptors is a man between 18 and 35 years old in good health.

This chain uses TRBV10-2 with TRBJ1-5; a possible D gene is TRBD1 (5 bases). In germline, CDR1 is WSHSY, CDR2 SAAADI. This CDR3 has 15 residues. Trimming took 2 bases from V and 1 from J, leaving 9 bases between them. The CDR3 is CASSEEGTSNQPQHF. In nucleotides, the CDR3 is TGCGCCAGCAGTGAGGAGGGGACGAGCAATCAGCCCCAGCATTTT.

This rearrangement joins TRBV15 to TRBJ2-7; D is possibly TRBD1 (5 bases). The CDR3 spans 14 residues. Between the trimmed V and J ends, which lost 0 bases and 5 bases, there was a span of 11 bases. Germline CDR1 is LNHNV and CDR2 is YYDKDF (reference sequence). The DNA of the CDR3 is TGTGCCACCAGCAGAGATCTGGTAGGGGACGAGCAGTACTTC. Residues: CATSRDLVGDEQYF.

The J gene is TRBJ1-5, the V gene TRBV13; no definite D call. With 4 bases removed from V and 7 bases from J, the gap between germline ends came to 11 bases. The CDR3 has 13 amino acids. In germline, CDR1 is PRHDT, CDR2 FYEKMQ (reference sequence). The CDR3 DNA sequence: TGTGCCAGCAGCTCGGGGAGAGGCCAGCCCCAGCATTTT. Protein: CASSSGRGQPQHF.

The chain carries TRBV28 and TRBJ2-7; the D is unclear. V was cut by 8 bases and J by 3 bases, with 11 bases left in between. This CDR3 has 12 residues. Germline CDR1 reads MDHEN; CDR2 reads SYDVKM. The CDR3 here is CASGDLIYEQYF. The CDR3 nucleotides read TGTGCCAGCGGAGACTTAATCTACGAGCAGTACTTC.

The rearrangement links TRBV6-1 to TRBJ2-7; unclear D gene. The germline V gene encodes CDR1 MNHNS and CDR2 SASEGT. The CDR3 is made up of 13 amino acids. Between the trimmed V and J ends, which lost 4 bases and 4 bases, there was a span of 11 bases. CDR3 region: CASSVDPGYEQYF. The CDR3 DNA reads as TGTGCCAGCAGTGTGGACCCCGGGTACGAGCAGTACTTC.

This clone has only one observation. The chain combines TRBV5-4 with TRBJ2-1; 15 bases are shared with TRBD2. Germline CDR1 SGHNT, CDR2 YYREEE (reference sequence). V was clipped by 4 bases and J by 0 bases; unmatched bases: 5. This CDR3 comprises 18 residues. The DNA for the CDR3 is TGTGCCAGCAGCGGCGGACTAGCGGGGGGGAGCTCCTACAATGAGCAGTTCTTC. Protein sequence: CASSGGLAGGSSYNEQFF.

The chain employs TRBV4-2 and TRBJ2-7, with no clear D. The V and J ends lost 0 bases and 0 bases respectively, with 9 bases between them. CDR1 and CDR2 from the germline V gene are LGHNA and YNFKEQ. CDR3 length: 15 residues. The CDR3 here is CASSQDFGSSYEQYF. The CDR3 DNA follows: TGTGCCAGCAGCCAAGACTTCGGCAGCTCCTACGAGCAGTACTTC.

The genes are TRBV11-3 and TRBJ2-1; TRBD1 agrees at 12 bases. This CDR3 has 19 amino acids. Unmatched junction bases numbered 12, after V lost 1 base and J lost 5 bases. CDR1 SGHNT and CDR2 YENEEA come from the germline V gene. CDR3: CASSLGDRGPESVNNEQFF. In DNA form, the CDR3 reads TGTGCCAGCAGCTTAGGGGACAGGGGGCCGGAGTCTGTAAACAATGAGCAGTTCTTC.

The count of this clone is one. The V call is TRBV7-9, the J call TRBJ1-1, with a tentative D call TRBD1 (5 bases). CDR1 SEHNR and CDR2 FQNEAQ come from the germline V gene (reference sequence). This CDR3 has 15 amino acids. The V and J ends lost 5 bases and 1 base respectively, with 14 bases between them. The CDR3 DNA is TGTGCCAGCAGCCATAACACGGGACCGAACACTGAAGCTTTCTTT. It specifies CASSHNTGPNTEAFF.

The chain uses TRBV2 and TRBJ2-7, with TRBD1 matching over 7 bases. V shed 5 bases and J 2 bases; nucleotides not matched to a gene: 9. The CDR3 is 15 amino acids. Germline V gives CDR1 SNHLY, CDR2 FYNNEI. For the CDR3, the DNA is TGTGCCAGCAGTCGTAAGGGACAGCCCGCCTACGAGCAGTACTTC. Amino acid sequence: CASSRKGQPAYEQYF.

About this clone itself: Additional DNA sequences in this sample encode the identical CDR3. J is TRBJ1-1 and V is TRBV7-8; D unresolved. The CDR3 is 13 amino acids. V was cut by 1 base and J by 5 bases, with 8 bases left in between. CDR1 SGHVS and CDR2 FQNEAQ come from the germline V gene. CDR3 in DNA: TGTGCCAGCAGCTTAGGATGGGGAACTGAAGCTTTCTTT. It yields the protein CASSLGWGTEAFF.

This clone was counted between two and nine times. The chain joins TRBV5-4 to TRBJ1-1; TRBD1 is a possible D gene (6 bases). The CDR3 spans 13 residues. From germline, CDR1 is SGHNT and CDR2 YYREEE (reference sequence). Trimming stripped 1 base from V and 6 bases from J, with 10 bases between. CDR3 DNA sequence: TGTGCCAGCAGCTTGACAGGGTCTTCTGAAGCTTTCTTT. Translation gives CASSLTGSSEAFF. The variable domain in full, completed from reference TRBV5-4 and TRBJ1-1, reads ETGVTQSPTHLIKTRGQQVTLRCSSQSGHNTVSWYQQALGQGPQFIFQYYREEENGRGNFPPRFSGLQFPNYSSELNVNALELDDSALYLCASSLTGSSEAFFGQGTRLTVV.